One and the same sample provided the 6 T cell receptor beta chains below, sequenced in a study of cytomegalovirus exposure and HLA in healthy donors. The PCR used 60 Vbeta and 13 Jbeta primers. Assay: immunoSEQ multiplex PCR; the TCRdb copy retains only in-frame clones and omits some. Of 200,000 to 300,000 clones in the sample, approximately 84% were seen once. Sequencing was done on a sample of PBMCs. The origin of the receptors is a girl aged 2-10 years in good health and CMV-seronegative.

The V gene is TRBV7-9, the J gene TRBJ2-7, with D maybe TRBD2 (5 bases). V was trimmed by 1 base and J by 0 bases, leaving 13 bases between them. The germline gives CDR1 SEHNR, CDR2 FQNEAQ (reference sequence). CDR3 length equals 16 residues. In nucleotides, the CDR3 is TGTGCCAGCAGCTTAGGTCATGAGGGAAGCTCCTACGAGCAGTACTTC. Translated: CASSLGHEGSSYEQYF.

The chain carries TRBV19 and TRBJ1-1, with TRBD1 matching over 7 bases. CDR3 length: 14 amino acids. From germline, CDR1 is LNHDA and CDR2 SQIVND (reference sequence). V was clipped by 4 bases and J by 1 base; unmatched bases: 3. DNA for the CDR3: TGTGCCAGTAGTAACAGGGGCGCGAACACTGAAGCTTTCTTT. As protein: CASSNRGANTEAFF.

This clone came up once. The V gene is TRBV11-1, the J gene TRBJ2-7, with D possibly TRBD2 on 5 matching bases. Germline CDR1 reads SGHAT; CDR2 reads FQDESV (reference sequence). This CDR3 is 12 amino acids long. V was clipped by 5 bases and J by 5 bases, with 10 bases between them. The CDR3 DNA reads TGTGCCAGCAGCCTAGGACTGAACGAGCAGTACTTC. Protein product: CASSLGLNEQYF.

The chain uses TRBV11-2 and TRBJ2-7, with 7 positions matching TRBD1. This CDR3 is built from 14 residues. CDR1 and CDR2 (germline): SGHAT, FQNNGV. J gave up 0 bases and V 1 base, and 0 bases lay outside the gene matches. The CDR3 region is CASSLGTGSYEQYF. The CDR3 DNA reads TGTGCCAGCAGCTTAGGGACAGGCTCCTACGAGCAGTACTTC. Combining the CDR3 with reference TRBV11-2 and TRBJ2-7 gives the whole variable domain EAGVAQSPRYKIIEKRQSVAFWCNPISGHATLYWYQQILGQGPKLLIQFQNNGVVDDSQLPKDRFSAERLKGVDSTLKIQPAKLEDSAVYLCASSLGTGSYEQYFGPGTRLTVT.

The chain combines TRBV2 with TRBJ2-1; the D is unclear. CDR1 SNHLY and CDR2 FYNNEI come from the germline V gene. This CDR3 comprises 11 residues. Trimming shortened V by 6 bases and J by 8 bases, and 8 bases separated the two germline ends. CDR3 bases: TGTGCCAGCAGCGAGGTGGATGAGCAGTTCTTC. It translates to CASSEVDEQFF.

The chain links TRBV29-1 to TRBJ1-2; D gene unclear. The CDR3 runs 13 residues. Germline V gene sequence: CDR1 SQVTM, CDR2 ANQGSEA. Trimming took off 4 bases at V and 4 bases at J, with 13 bases between the two ends. CDR3 in DNA: TGCAGCGTTGTAGGGAGGTACTCCTATGGCTACACCTTC. This encodes CSVVGRYSYGYTF.